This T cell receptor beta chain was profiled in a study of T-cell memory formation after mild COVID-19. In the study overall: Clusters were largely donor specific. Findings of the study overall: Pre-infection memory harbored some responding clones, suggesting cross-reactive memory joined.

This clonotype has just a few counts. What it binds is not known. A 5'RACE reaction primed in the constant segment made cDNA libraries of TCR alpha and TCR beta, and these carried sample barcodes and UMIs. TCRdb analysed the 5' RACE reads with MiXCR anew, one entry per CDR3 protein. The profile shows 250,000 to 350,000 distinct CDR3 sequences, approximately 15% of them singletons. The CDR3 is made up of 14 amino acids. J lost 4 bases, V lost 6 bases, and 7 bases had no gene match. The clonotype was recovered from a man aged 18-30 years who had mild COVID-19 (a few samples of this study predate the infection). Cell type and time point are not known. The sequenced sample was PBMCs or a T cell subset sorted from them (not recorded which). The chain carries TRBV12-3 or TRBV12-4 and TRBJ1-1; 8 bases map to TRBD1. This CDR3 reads CASRAVTGGTEAFF. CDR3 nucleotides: TGTGCCAGCAGAGCCGTAACAGGGGGCACTGAAGCTTTCTTT.